The entry that follows covers one T cell receptor (beta chain) sequence. The source of the sample is a study of blood T cell repertoires in COVID-19. Study information: COVID-19 samples from acute and convalescent phases originated in the United States, Italy and Spain.

Under the authors' procedure: Nucleated cell number was recorded as an estimate derived from reference gene primer amplification. Libraries were prepared by immunoSEQ multiplex PCR; TCRdb keeps only in-frame clonotypes and omits some of them. That table is the source of V, J and clone size, and D and trimming were worked out from the DNA. The sample records under 300,000 clones, 85% to 90% being singletons. The CDR3 length is 18 residues. In germline, CDR1 is SEHNR, CDR2 FQNEAQ (reference sequence). V was pared by 3 bases and J by 0 bases, with 18 bases between. The receptor was isolated from a man between 18 and 35 years old with active or convalescent COVID-19. The chain couples TRBV7-9 to TRBJ2-1; unclear D gene. Sequenced material: peripheral blood. The DNA of the CDR3 is TGTGCCAGCAGCTTTACCCCGGGTATGGCCGACTCCTACAATGAGCAGTTCTTC. Encoded protein: CASSFTPGMADSYNEQFF.